These 2 T cell receptor beta chains originate from one sample sequenced in a study of T cell changes during pregnancy in multiple sclerosis. Assay used: immunoSEQ multiplex PCR; TCRdb lists only in-frame clones, some missing. Of about 56,000 clones in the sample, about 92% were seen once. This specimen was CD4+ T cells from peripheral blood mononuclear cells, taken in the second trimester of pregnancy. These TCRs come from a female donor with multiple sclerosis, enrolled in a pregnancy study.

CDR3 sequence: CAVHNYGYTF. The DNA for the CDR3 is TGTGCCGTCCATAACTATGGCTACACCTTC. The chain links TRBV30 to TRBJ1-2, with unresolved D. Trimming stripped 8 bases from V and 1 base from J, with 5 bases between. Germline V gene data show CDR1 as GTSNPN and CDR2 as SVGIG (reference sequence). CDR3 length equals 10 residues.

V and J are TRBV7-9 and TRBJ1-4; perhaps TRBD1 as D (6 bases). V shed 4 bases and J shed 6 bases, with 12 bases lying between them. Germline V gene lookup returns CDR1 SEHNR and CDR2 FQNEAQ (reference sequence). The CDR3 sequence is 14 residues long. Here the CDR3 reads CASSSNGGDEKLFF. The CDR3 bases are TGTGCCAGCAGCTCTAATGGGGGCGATGAAAAACTGTTTTTT.